This T cell receptor beta chain was found in a study of PD-1 blockade in mismatch repair-deficient tumors. Study summary: Enrolled about 2012-2016, patients had progressing, pretreated mismatch repair-deficient cancers of approximately 13 types. Points from the study as a whole: Tumor-resident clones, often undetectable pretreatment in blood, expanded then contracted after pembrolizumab.

Comment on this clone: Its antigen remains unknown.

PCR or immunohistochemistry showed mismatch repair deficiency in every enrolled patient. Three pembrolizumab responders had their TCRs sequenced. Generated by immunoSEQ multiplex PCR, the TCRdb table keeps only in-frame clones and is missing some. The sample comprises tens of thousands of clones, roughly 84% of which are singletons, and around 0.98% rests with the top ten. This sequence was found in an adult with mismatch repair-deficient cancer. The material was PBMCs, obtained around 40 weeks after starting pembrolizumab.

The CDR3 bases are TGTGCCAGCAGTTTTGAGGGAATGGAGACCCAGTACTTC. Translated, it gives CASSFEGMETQYF. The rearrangement links TRBV28 to TRBJ2-5; a weak D match, TRBD2 (5 bases). V lost 3 bases to trimming and J lost 5 bases, with 10 bases between them. The CDR3 is 13 residues long. From germline, CDR1 is MDHEN and CDR2 SYDVKM.